The subject of this entry is one T cell receptor beta chain. Its antigen is not known. The sample originates from a study of identical twins. This CDR3 region has 16 residues. V was trimmed by 1 base and J by 2 bases, leaving 14 bases between them. With no exceptions, donors were healthy Caucasians. Study results and caveats: Beta out-of-frame twin sharing showed a weaker excess.

Through template switching, a universal primer site was introduced, and the cDNA contained unique molecular identifiers. From the 5' RACE reads, TCRdb called clonotypes with MiXCR, one entry per CDR3 protein. The sample lists about 480,000 distinct CDR3 sequences, more than 13% occurring once. These same data were also listed under a study on yellow fever vaccine responses in identical twins.

The chain links TRBV12-3 or TRBV12-4 to TRBJ2-5; D might be TRBD1 (5 bases). The sample comprised CD4+ T cells sorted from blood. The receptor comes from a woman aged 18-29 years in good health. The CDR3 sequence is CASSLDPGLAQETQYF. CDR3 nucleotides: TGTGCCAGCAGTTTAGATCCAGGGTTAGCACAAGAGACCCAGTACTTC.